The next 7 T cell receptor beta chains were all read from a single sample in a study of PD-1 blockade in classical Hodgkin lymphoma. Time point indicated: cycle 4 day 1 (C4D1), after 6 weeks of nivolumab. Each and every patient relapsed after autologous stem cell transplantation, and patients got differing brentuximab vedotin exposure. Negative magnetic selection isolated CD4+ T cells from thawed PBMCs. Sequenced by immunoSEQ multiplex PCR; TCRdb stores in-frame clones only, minus some. The sample lists about 21,000 clones, about 70% occurring once. Sequencing was performed on CD4+ T cells from blood, taken before the fourth cycle of nivolumab. Receptors were obtained from a human donor with classical Hodgkin lymphoma.

Only a few counts were recorded for this clone. The V and J genes are TRBV10-3 and TRBJ2-1; D unclear. There are 15 residues in the CDR3. Germline-derived CDR1 and CDR2 are ENHRY and SYGVKD. Trimming removed 0 bases at V and 5 bases at J, with 11 bases between. The DNA for the CDR3 is TGTGCCATCAGTGAGTCGAAGGTGCTGAACAATGAGCAGTTCTTC. Protein sequence: CAISESKVLNNEQFF.

The chain employs TRBV9 and TRBJ1-1, with D possibly TRBD1 on 6 matching bases. Germline CDR1 SGDLS, CDR2 YYNGEE. V lost 4 bases, J lost 6 bases, and 13 bases lay in between. This CDR3 is built from 13 residues. The CDR3 coding sequence is TGTGCCAGCAGCCCCTCGGACAGCCCTGAAGCTTTCTTT. Protein product: CASSPSDSPEAFF.

The rearrangement joins TRBV5-1 to TRBJ2-5; D may be TRBD2 (7 bases). In germline, CDR1 is SGHRS, CDR2 YFSETQ. CDR3 length: 15 amino acids. The V and J ends lost 0 bases and 1 base respectively, with 10 bases between them. The CDR3 DNA follows: TGCGCCAGCAGCTTGGCCGGGGGGCCCCAAGAGACCCAGTACTTC. It codes for CASSLAGGPQETQYF.

The V and J genes are TRBV11-1 and TRBJ2-2; D may be TRBD2 (5 bases). The V gene's germline CDR1 is SGHAT and CDR2 FQDESV (reference sequence). V lost 5 bases to trimming and J lost 1 base, with 8 bases between them. The CDR3 sequence is 14 residues long. CDR3 in amino acids: CASSRGLNTGELFF. The CDR3 DNA follows: TGTGCCAGCAGCAGAGGACTGAACACCGGGGAGCTGTTTTTT. Complete variable domain (other parts from reference TRBV11-1 and TRBJ2-2): EAEVAQSPRYKITEKSQAVAFWCDPISGHATLYWYRQILGQGPELLVQFQDESVVDDSQLPKDRFSAERLKGVDSTLKIQPAELGDSAMYLCASSRGLNTGELFFGEGSRLTVL.

V is TRBV6-5 and J is TRBJ2-7; D might be TRBD2 (7 bases). Germline CDR1 and CDR2: MNHEY and SVGAGI. The V end was cut by 4 bases, the J end by 6 bases, with 22 bases between. This CDR3 spans 16 amino acids. CDR3 sequence: CASSSIFGGASVEQYF. DNA for the CDR3: TGTGCCAGCAGTTCCATCTTTGGGGGGGCCTCGGTCGAGCAGTACTTC.

The chain links TRBV10-1 to TRBJ1-1, with 9 bases fitting TRBD1. The CDR3 extends over 15 amino acids. In germline, CDR1 is WNHNN, CDR2 SYGVQD (reference sequence). Trimming cost V 5 bases and J 5 bases; bases outside gene matches: 9. CDR3 in DNA: TGCGCCAGCAGTCCCGGGACAGGGCGGCAAACTGAAGCTTTCTTT. Translating it yields CASSPGTGRQTEAFF.

The chain combines TRBV6-5 with TRBJ2-2; D is uncertain. The length of the CDR3 is 15 residues. Trimming removed 7 bases at V and 3 bases at J, with 15 bases between. From germline, CDR1 is MNHEY and CDR2 SVGAGI. DNA of the CDR3: TGTGCCAGCAACCCGAACTACGTTGACACCGGGGAGCTGTTTTTT. The encoded protein is CASNPNYVDTGELFF.